The 19 T cell receptor beta chains below all came from one sample that was sequenced in a study of T cell responses to AZD1222 COVID-19 vaccine. Profiling relied on immunoSEQ multiplex PCR, and the TCRdb table lists in-frame clones only, not all of them. The sample has more than 150,000 clones, about 91% seen once. The specimen comprised peripheral blood, sampled 28 days after the second AZD1222 dose. Source of these receptors: an adult who received the AZD1222 COVID-19 vaccine.

In this sample, this clone turned up once. The chain recombines TRBV6-6 with TRBJ2-4; D may correspond to TRBD1 or TRBD2 (6 bases each). This CDR3 comprises 14 residues. Trimming took 6 bases from V and 0 from J, leaving 9 bases between them. CDR1 is MNHNY and CDR2 is SVGAGI in the germline V gene (reference sequence). The CDR3 sequence is CASSRGLAKNIQYF. DNA for the CDR3: TGTGCCAGCAGCCGGGGGCTAGCCAAAAACATTCAGTACTTC.

CDR3 nucleotide sequence: TGTGCCAGCAGCCAAGATAAGGCCGGGAGGACGTCACCCCTCCACTTT. This gives the protein CASSQDKAGRTSPLHF. The chain is built from TRBV4-2 and TRBJ1-6; D is ambiguous. Germline CDR1 is LGHNA and CDR2 is YNFKEQ. The CDR3 is made up of 16 amino acids. V was trimmed by 0 bases and J by 10 bases, leaving 16 bases between them.

The gene calls are TRBV10-1 and TRBJ2-1; D may be TRBD1 or TRBD2 (5 bases each). Germline assignment: CDR1 WNHNN and CDR2 SYGVQD (reference sequence). V lost 2 bases and J lost 9, with 5 bases in between. The CDR3 contains 11 residues. The CDR3 protein is CASSEGGEQFF. The CDR3, as DNA: TGCGCCAGCAGTGAGGGGGGTGAGCAGTTCTTC.

The chain employs TRBV27 and TRBJ2-7; 10 nucleotides agree with TRBD1. The germline V gene encodes CDR1 MNHEY and CDR2 SMNVEV (reference sequence). V gave up 4 bases and J gave up 0 bases; unmatched junction bases: 6. The CDR3 loop spans 16 amino acids. The DNA of the CDR3 is TGTGCCAGCAGTTCTAGACAGGGGGCCTTCTCCTACGAGCAGTACTTC. This sequence encodes CASSSRQGAFSYEQYF.

The rearrangement joins TRBV4-2 to TRBJ2-5, with TRBD2 matching 8 bases. CDR1 LGHNA and CDR2 YNFKEQ come from the germline V gene. The CDR3 sequence is 14 residues long. Unmatched junction bases numbered 6, after V lost 4 bases and J lost 5 bases. The CDR3 DNA is TGTGCCAGCAGCCCTAGCGGGCCCACGGAGACCCAGTACTTC. It encodes CASSPSGPTETQYF.

The chain recombines TRBV7-6 with TRBJ2-3; TRBD1 is a possible D gene (6 bases). The CDR3 extends over 14 amino acids. Trimming removed 7 bases from V and 2 bases from J, with 13 bases in between. Germline V gene sequence: CDR1 SGHVS, CDR2 FNYEAQ. The CDR3 sequence is CASTPRGPTDTQYF. Here the CDR3 DNA reads TGTGCCAGCACCCCCAGGGGTCCCACAGATACGCAGTATTTT. The variable domain in full, completed from reference TRBV7-6 and TRBJ2-3, reads GAGVSQSPRYKVTKRGQDVALRCDPISGHVSLYWYRQALGQGPEFLTYFNYEAQQDKSGLPNDRFSAERPEGSISTLTIQRTEQRDSAMYRCASTPRGPTDTQYFGPGTRLTVL.

The chain joins TRBV19 to TRBJ2-2, with D tentatively TRBD1 or TRBD2 (6 bases each). Trimming left V 5 bases short and J 2 bases short, with 15 bases between. The CDR3 has 16 amino acids. Germline CDR1 and CDR2: LNHDA and SQIVND (reference sequence). CDR3 sequence reads: CASSYFGGINTGELFF. The CDR3 region has the DNA TGTGCCAGTAGTTATTTCGGGGGCATAAACACCGGGGAGCTGTTTTTT.

The J gene is TRBJ1-1, the V gene TRBV11-2; D ambiguous. The CDR3 totals 13 residues. V lost 5 bases and J 7 bases, leaving 14 bases between the germline ends. Germline V CDR1 and CDR2: SGHAT, FQNNGV. In DNA form, the CDR3 reads TGTGCCAGCAGCCGGTACACGGAATATGAAGCTTTCTTT. Residues: CASSRYTEYEAFF.

The chain employs TRBV24-1 and TRBJ2-7, with D perhaps TRBD1 (6 bases). CDR3 length: 17 amino acids. V was cut by 0 bases and J by 1 base, with 15 bases left in between. Germline loops: CDR1 KGHDR, CDR2 SFDVKD. The CDR3 DNA reads TGTGCCACCAGTGATTTGACTGGACAGAAATTATCCTACGAGCAGTACTTC. Amino acid sequence: CATSDLTGQKLSYEQYF.

This clone was seen once. This chain connects TRBV18 to TRBJ1-5; unclear D gene. The ends were cut back, 2 bases at V and 0 bases at J, with 11 bases in the middle. CDR3 length: 16 amino acids. The germline V gene has CDR1 KGHSH and CDR2 LQKENI. The CDR3 protein is CASSPEGRYSNQPQHF. For the CDR3, the DNA is TGTGCCAGCTCACCAGAGGGTCGATATAGCAATCAGCCCCAGCATTTT.

The chain employs TRBV3-1 (or the pseudogene TRBV3-2) and TRBJ1-5; the D is unclear. Trimming took 4 bases from V and 0 from J, leaving 4 bases between them. Germline V gene sequence: CDR1 LGHDT, CDR2 YNNKEL (reference sequence). This CDR3 region has 13 residues. The CDR3 nucleotides read TGTGCCAGCAGCCTCGATAGCAATCAGCCCCAGCATTTT. Translating gives CASSLDSNQPQHF.

The rearrangement uses TRBV5-5 and TRBJ2-5; no clear D. CDR1 SGHKS and CDR2 YYEKEE come from the germline V gene (reference sequence). V lost 0 bases and J lost 4, with 1 base in between. CDR3 length equals 11 residues. The CDR3 DNA follows: TGTGCCAGCAGCTTGGCAGAGACCCAGTACTTC. Its protein is CASSLAETQYF. Full variable domain (outside the CDR3, taken from reference TRBV5-5 and TRBJ2-5): DAGVTQSPTHLIKTRGQQVTLRCSPISGHKSVSWYQQVLGQGPQFIFQYYEKEERGRGNFPDRFSARQFPNYSSELNVNALLLGDSALYLCASSLAETQYFGPGTRLLVL.

This clone was seen just once. The chain uses TRBV27 and TRBJ1-1; TRBD1 might be the D (5 bases). CDR1 and CDR2 from the germline V gene are MNHEY and SMNVEV (reference sequence). The length of the CDR3 is 12 residues. V was clipped by 8 bases and J by 5 bases, with 12 bases between them. CDR3 coding DNA: TGTGCCAGCGGAGGGGTGTTGACTGAAGCTTTCTTT. Translation: CASGGVLTEAFF.

This chain uses TRBV6-2 or TRBV6-3 with TRBJ2-3, with D hard to call. Trimming stripped 0 bases from V and 3 bases from J, with 10 bases between. The CDR3 has 15 residues. Germline V CDR1 and CDR2: MNHEY, SVGEGT. This CDR3 is CASSYSGRETDTQYF. In DNA, the CDR3 is TGTGCCAGCAGTTACTCCGGACGTGAAACAGATACGCAGTATTTT.

The rearrangement joins TRBV7-9 to TRBJ2-1; no clear D. The CDR3 consists of 13 residues. CDR1 SEHNR and CDR2 FQNEAQ come from the germline V gene (reference sequence). V lost 1 base and J 9 bases, leaving 10 bases between the germline ends. This CDR3 is CASSLDLIGEQFF. The CDR3, as DNA: TGTGCCAGCAGCTTAGATTTGATAGGTGAGCAGTTCTTC.

The V and J genes are TRBV3-1 (or the pseudogene TRBV3-2) and TRBJ1-5; 7 bases match TRBD1. The CDR3 is 15 residues long. The ends lost 4 bases at V and 2 bases at J; junction bases unmatched: 5. Germline-derived CDR1 and CDR2 are LGHDT and YNNKEL (reference sequence). CDR3 DNA sequence: TGTGCCAGCAGCCCCACAGGGGCGCGCAATCAGCCCCAGCATTTT. Amino acid sequence: CASSPTGARNQPQHF.

This chain joins TRBV7-9 and TRBJ2-5; D is unresolved. CDR3 length: 13 residues. V lost 5 bases to trimming and J lost 3 bases, with 10 bases between them. Germline lookup yields CDR1 SEHNR and CDR2 FQNEAQ (reference sequence). CDR3 in amino acids: CASSLGSKETQYF. The CDR3, as DNA: TGTGCCAGCAGCCTCGGTTCCAAAGAGACCCAGTACTTC. Full variable domain (missing parts from reference TRBV7-9 and TRBJ2-5): DTGVSQNPRHKITKRGQNVTFRCDPISEHNRLYWYRQTLGQGPEFLTYFQNEAQLEKSRLLSDRFSAERPKGSFSTLEIQRTEQGDSAMYLCASSLGSKETQYFGPGTRLLVL.

The chain has TRBV9 and TRBJ2-7; 10 bases align to TRBD2. J gave up 3 bases and V 4 bases, and 10 bases lay outside the gene matches. There are 16 residues in the CDR3. CDR1 and CDR2 (germline): SGDLS, YYNGEE. The CDR3 nucleotides are TGTGCCAGCAGCCCGGGTTCCGGGACTAGCGTCTACGAGCAGTACTTC. Amino acid sequence: CASSPGSGTSVYEQYF.

The V gene is TRBV24-1, the J gene TRBJ2-1; 13 nucleotides align to TRBD2. CDR3 length: 16 amino acids. V was clipped by 4 bases and J by 8 bases; unmatched bases: 7. The V gene's germline CDR1 is KGHDR and CDR2 SFDVKD. The CDR3: CATSDPLAGGIYEQFF. CDR3 DNA sequence: TGTGCCACCAGTGACCCACTAGCGGGAGGGATATATGAGCAGTTCTTC.